Given below is one T cell receptor (beta chain) in context. These data belong to a study of OX40 agonist ivuxolimab in advanced cancers. Measured with immunoSEQ multiplex PCR; TCRdb has only the in-frame clones, and not every one. The sample lists 55,000 to 65,000 clones, 70% to 90% occurring once. Sequenced material: CD4+ or CD8+ T cells sorted from blood, taken in a trial of the OX40 agonist ivuxolimab. The TCR was taken from an adult with an advanced solid tumor such as melanoma, head and neck, liver or kidney cancer.

CDR3 amino acids: CASSERGNTEAFF. The DNA of the CDR3 is TGTGCCAGCAGCGAAAGGGGGAACACTGAAGCTTTCTTT. The V gene is TRBV9, the J gene TRBJ1-1; a possible D gene is TRBD1 (5 bases). Trimming left V 3 bases short and J 1 base short, with 7 bases between. CDR3 length equals 13 residues. CDR1 and CDR2 from the germline V gene are SGDLS and YYNGEE. The complete variable domain, with remaining parts taken from reference TRBV9 and TRBJ1-1, reads DSGVTQTPKHLITATGQRVTLRCSPRSGDLSVYWYQQSLDQGLQFLIQYYNGEERAKGNILERFSAQQFPDLHSELNLSSLELGDSALYFCASSERGNTEAFFGQGTRLTVV.